The 30 T cell receptor beta chains reported below all come from one sample, sequenced in a study of blood T cell repertoires in COVID-19. The data were produced by immunoSEQ multiplex PCR, yet TCRdb's version contains in-frame clones alone and is incomplete. The repertoire holds about 190,000 clones, with about four fifths as singletons. The sample was PBMCs or T cells enriched from blood (not recorded which). Receptors originate from a young woman who had been exposed to COVID-19.

The rearrangement links TRBV29-1 to TRBJ2-1; TRBD2 matches at 13 bases. CDR3 length: 19 amino acids. V lost 1 base and J lost 0; bases outside the gene matches: 9. From germline, CDR1 is SQVTM and CDR2 ANQGSEA. The CDR3 here is CSVEVRRLAGGFSYNEQFF. Written as DNA, the CDR3 is TGCAGCGTTGAAGTACGGCGACTAGCGGGGGGCTTCTCCTACAATGAGCAGTTCTTC.

The gene calls are TRBV4-3 and TRBJ1-1, with a possible D match to TRBD1 (5 bases). V shed 1 base and J shed 4 bases, with 10 bases lying between them. Per the germline V gene, CDR1 is LGHNA and CDR2 is YSLEER. The CDR3 spans 14 residues. CDR3 loop: CASSQGGLGTEAFF. CDR3 in DNA: TGCGCCAGCAGCCAAGGGGGCCTAGGCACTGAAGCTTTCTTT.

In its sample, this clone was seen once. The chain uses TRBV19 and TRBJ1-4; D remains ambiguous. V dropped 2 bases and J dropped 0 bases, with 4 bases sitting between them. Germline V lookup: CDR1 LNHDA, CDR2 SQIVND (reference sequence). This CDR3 is 14 amino acids long. This CDR3 reads CASSIQTTNEKLFF. The CDR3 DNA sequence: TGTGCCAGTAGTATACAGACAACTAATGAAAAACTGTTTTTT.

The CDR3 DNA reads TGTGCCAGCAGCTCCAGGGGACTAGCGGGGCAAGAGACCCAGTACTTC. This sequence encodes CASSSRGLAGQETQYF. The chain recombines TRBV7-2 with TRBJ2-5, with 13 bases identical to TRBD2. The germline gives CDR1 SGHTA, CDR2 FQGNSA. Unmatched junction bases numbered 4, after V lost 4 bases and J lost 2 bases. The CDR3 sequence is 16 residues long.

The chain carries TRBV3-1 (or the pseudogene TRBV3-2) and TRBJ2-1, with 7 bases fitting TRBD2. Germline CDR1 reads LGHDT; CDR2 reads YNNKEL (reference sequence). The CDR3 is made up of 13 amino acids. After removal of 3 bases from V and 8 bases from J, the junction contained 4 bases not matched to a gene. The CDR3 nucleotides read TGTGCCAGCAGCCACGGGGGGAGGGATGAGCAGTTCTTC. Its translation is CASSHGGRDEQFF.

This chain uses TRBV9 with TRBJ2-1, with 8 bases aligning to TRBD2. After removal of 1 base from V and 0 bases from J, the junction contained 6 bases not matched to a gene. There are 17 residues in the CDR3. Germline V gene sequence: CDR1 SGDLS, CDR2 YYNGEE. The CDR3 nucleotides read TGTGCCAGCAGCGTACGTGGGACTAGGAGCTCCTACAATGAGCAGTTCTTC. Protein sequence: CASSVRGTRSSYNEQFF.

The V call is TRBV12-5, the J call TRBJ1-1; TRBD1 is a possible D gene (5 bases). Trimming removed 4 bases from V and 0 bases from J, with 9 bases in between. The CDR3 loop spans 14 amino acids. CDR1 and CDR2 from the germline V gene are LGHNT and FRNRAP. CDR3 residues: CASGWGGMNTEAFF. The CDR3 nucleotides are TGTGCTAGTGGTTGGGGGGGAATGAACACTGAAGCTTTCTTT.

The table lists this clone with a few counts. V is TRBV12-3 or TRBV12-4 and J is TRBJ1-1; 8 positions agree with TRBD1. V was pared by 5 bases and J by 8 bases, with 7 bases of the junction left unmatched. The CDR3 length is 13 residues. The CDR3 is CASSLGQGGEAFF. CDR3 DNA sequence: TGTGCCAGCAGTCTAGGACAGGGAGGAGAAGCTTTCTTT.

This clone occurred once. The chain employs TRBV7-9 and TRBJ1-2; possibly TRBD1 for D (6 bases). Trimming shortened V by 4 bases and J by 10 bases, and 13 bases separated the two germline ends. The CDR3 is 12 residues long. Germline loops: CDR1 SEHNR, CDR2 FQNEAQ (reference sequence). CDR3: CASSWGRDDYTF. The CDR3 nucleotides are TGTGCCAGCAGCTGGGGGCGTGATGACTACACCTTC.

The chain links TRBV2 to TRBJ1-1, with D possibly being TRBD1 (5 bases). The CDR3 length is 13 residues. V lost 2 bases and J lost 8, with 12 bases in between. Germline lookup yields CDR1 SNHLY and CDR2 FYNNEI. The chain's CDR3 is CASSEREGPEAFF. The CDR3 nucleotides read TGTGCCAGCAGTGAACGGGAGGGGCCCGAAGCTTTCTTT. The full variable domain, completed using reference TRBV2 and TRBJ1-1, is EPEVTQTPSHQVTQMGQEVILRCVPISNHLYFYWYRQILGQKVEFLVSFYNNEISEKSEIFDDQFSVERPDGSNFTLKIRSTKLEDSAMYFCASSEREGPEAFFGQGTRLTVV.

This clone was picked up a small number of times. This chain connects TRBV28 to TRBJ2-7, with D unclear. Deletions cut 8 bases from V and 7 bases from J, with 15 bases between. In germline, CDR1 is MDHEN, CDR2 SYDVKM. There are 12 residues in the CDR3. The CDR3 reads CASRSTLAEQYF. The CDR3 DNA is TGTGCCAGCCGTTCCACTTTAGCAGAGCAGTACTTC.

The rearrangement joins TRBV19 to TRBJ1-5; 8 nucleotides line up with TRBD1. V shed 4 bases and J 1 base; nucleotides not matched to a gene: 15. CDR3 length: 19 amino acids. Germline V gene data show CDR1 as LNHDA and CDR2 as SQIVND (reference sequence). CDR3 protein: CASSTLGQVNRLSNQPQHF. The DNA of the CDR3 is TGTGCCAGTAGTACCCTGGGACAGGTAAACCGGTTAAGCAATCAGCCCCAGCATTTT.

V is TRBV7-9 and J is TRBJ2-5; a weak D match, TRBD1 (5 bases). This CDR3 is built from 15 residues. Trimming removed 5 bases at V and 4 bases at J, with 17 bases between. The germline V gene encodes CDR1 SEHNR and CDR2 FQNEAQ (reference sequence). The CDR3: CASSVRQGFGETQYF. Written as DNA, the CDR3 is TGTGCCAGCAGCGTTAGGCAGGGATTTGGAGAGACCCAGTACTTC.

This chain connects TRBV19 to TRBJ1-5; 8 bases line up with TRBD1. V shed 6 bases and J 7 bases; nucleotides not matched to a gene: 11. CDR1 and CDR2 (germline): LNHDA, SQIVND (reference sequence). This CDR3 comprises 15 residues. CDR3 protein: CASRESTGATQPQHF. In nucleotides, the CDR3 is TGTGCCAGTAGGGAGTCGACAGGGGCGACCCAGCCCCAGCATTTT.

This clone has a handful of counts. The chain joins TRBV11-3 to TRBJ2-5; TRBD1 agrees at 8 bases. Germline trimming cut 6 bases from V and 5 bases from J; bases unmatched to any gene: 8. This CDR3 comprises 14 residues. The V gene's germline CDR1 is SGHNT and CDR2 YENEEA. This CDR3 is CASSRDRGLETQYF. The CDR3 nucleotides read TGTGCCAGCAGTCGAGACAGGGGTTTGGAGACCCAGTACTTC.

V is TRBV7-3 and J is TRBJ2-7; 11 bases are a match to TRBD1. Germline loops: CDR1 SGHTA, CDR2 FQGTGA. V lost 2 bases to trimming and J lost 3 bases; unmatched junction nucleotides: 3. This CDR3 comprises 15 residues. The chain's CDR3 is CASSLSGQGVYEQYF. Written as DNA, the CDR3 is TGTGCCAGCAGCTTATCGGGACAGGGGGTCTACGAGCAGTACTTC.

The chain employs TRBV19 and TRBJ1-1; tentative D call: TRBD1 (5 bases). This CDR3 region has 14 residues. Germline V gene lookup returns CDR1 LNHDA and CDR2 SQIVND (reference sequence). V was cut by 7 bases and J by 4 bases, with 16 bases left in between. The CDR3 DNA sequence: TGTGCCAGTAAAAGGGGATATGGGCTCACTGAAGCTTTCTTT. Its translation: CASKRGYGLTEAFF. Based on the CDR3 plus reference TRBV19 and TRBJ1-1, the full variable domain is DGGITQSPKYLFRKEGQNVTLSCEQNLNHDAMYWYRQDPGQGLRLIYYSQIVNDFQKGDIAEGYSVSREKKESFPLTVTSAQKNPTAFYLCASKRGYGLTEAFFGQGTRLTVV.

This clone was recorded once. The chain carries TRBV5-4 and TRBJ1-5, with 9 nucleotides matching TRBD1. J gave up 0 bases and V 3 bases, and 7 bases lay outside the gene matches. This CDR3 is built from 17 residues. Per germline, CDR1 SGHNT and CDR2 YYREEE (reference sequence). CDR3 amino acids: CASSWNRDRASNQPQHF. DNA for the CDR3: TGTGCCAGCAGCTGGAACCGGGACAGGGCTAGCAATCAGCCCCAGCATTTT. Full variable domain (rest looked up from reference TRBV5-4 and TRBJ1-5): ETGVTQSPTHLIKTRGQQVTLRCSSQSGHNTVSWYQQALGQGPQFIFQYYREEENGRGNFPPRFSGLQFPNYSSELNVNALELDDSALYLCASSWNRDRASNQPQHFGDGTRLSIL.

A remark on this clone: The junction departs from germline at one end; a sequencing error may be responsible. The V call is TRBV11-2, the J call TRBJ2-1, with 7 bases identical to TRBD2. Per the germline V gene, CDR1 is SGHAT and CDR2 is FQNNGV. This CDR3 is built from 18 residues. The CDR3 protein is CASSPTRLGGVPYSEQFF. In DNA form, the CDR3 reads TGTGCCAGCAGCCCCACCCGGCTGGGGGGGGTACCCTACAGTGAGCAGTTCTTC. The complete variable domain, with remaining parts taken from reference TRBV11-2 and TRBJ2-1, reads EAGVAQSPRYKIIEKRQSVAFWCNPISGHATLYWYQQILGQGPKLLIQFQNNGVVDDSQLPKDRFSAERLKGVDSTLKIQPAKLEDSAVYLCASSPTRLGGVPYSEQFFGPGTRLTVL.

V and J are TRBV11-2 and TRBJ2-7; a weak D match, TRBD1 (5 bases). Per the germline V gene, CDR1 is SGHAT and CDR2 is FQNNGV. V was shortened by 5 bases and J by 0 bases, with 11 bases between the two germline ends. The CDR3 spans 14 residues. The CDR3, as DNA: TGTGCCAGCAGCGTATACACAGGCTCCTACGAGCAGTACTTC. Translation gives CASSVYTGSYEQYF.

The rearrangement uses TRBV7-9 and TRBJ2-7; no reliable D call. V was pared by 4 bases and J by 3 bases, with 10 bases between. The CDR3 sequence is 13 residues long. Germline V lookup: CDR1 SEHNR, CDR2 FQNEAQ (reference sequence). The CDR3 protein is CASSCFDCYEQYF. In DNA form, the CDR3 reads TGTGCCAGCAGCTGTTTCGACTGCTACGAGCAGTACTTC.

This clone was seen only once. The genes are TRBV9 and TRBJ2-5; weak D call: TRBD2 (7 bases). The germline gives CDR1 SGDLS, CDR2 YYNGEE. The CDR3 totals 15 residues. With 1 base removed from V and 4 bases from J, the gap between germline ends came to 14 bases. The CDR3, as DNA: TGTGCCAGCAGCGTAACACCGGGGGGCGGAGAGACCCAGTACTTC. This sequence encodes CASSVTPGGGETQYF. Full variable domain (missing parts from reference TRBV9 and TRBJ2-5): DSGVTQTPKHLITATGQRVTLRCSPRSGDLSVYWYQQSLDQGLQFLIQYYNGEERAKGNILERFSAQQFPDLHSELNLSSLELGDSALYFCASSVTPGGGETQYFGPGTRLLVL.

The genes are TRBV5-1 and TRBJ2-2, with unresolved D. CDR1 and CDR2 from the germline V gene are SGHRS and YFSETQ. CDR3 length: 13 residues. V lost 4 bases, J lost 0 bases, and 4 bases lay in between. The chain's CDR3 is CASSSANTGELFF. CDR3 sequence (DNA): TGCGCCAGCAGCAGCGCGAACACCGGGGAGCTGTTTTTT.

V gene TRBV23-1 combines with J gene TRBJ1-1, with D maybe TRBD1 (5 bases). TRBV23-1 is an open reading frame whose function is uncertain. The CDR3 is 15 amino acids. Trimming shortened V by 4 bases and J by 4 bases, and 16 bases separated the two germline ends. CDR3 nucleotide sequence: TGCGCCAGCAGTCCCCCGGGGGAACGGGGCACTGAAGCTTTCTTT. This codes for CASSPPGERGTEAFF.

The rearrangement joins TRBV24-1 to TRBJ2-3; 10 bases are a match to TRBD2. The CDR3 covers 15 residues. In germline, CDR1 is KGHDR, CDR2 SFDVKD. Unmatched junction bases numbered 6, after V lost 5 bases and J lost 5 bases. CDR3 region: CATSGTAGGIDTQYF. CDR3 nucleotides: TGTGCCACCAGTGGTACAGCGGGGGGGATAGATACGCAGTATTTT.

This rearrangement joins TRBV2 to TRBJ2-1; TRBD1 aligns across 9 bases. The V and J ends lost 4 bases and 4 bases, in that order; junction bases with no gene match: 2. This CDR3 spans 14 amino acids. The germline V gene has CDR1 SNHLY and CDR2 FYNNEI. CDR3 DNA: TGTGCCAGCAGTGGGGACAGGGCTTACAATGAGCAGTTCTTC. Translated, it gives CASSGDRAYNEQFF.

In this sample, this clone turned up a few times. The J gene is TRBJ2-3, the V gene TRBV12-5; D is uncertain. CDR3 length equals 16 residues. Germline CDR1 reads LGHNT; CDR2 reads FRNRAP. The V gene lost 5 bases and the J gene lost 2 bases, with 17 bases spanning the gap. The CDR3 coding sequence is TGTGCTAGTGGTATAACAGTATCCGACCCCACAGATACGCAGTATTTT. Protein product: CASGITVSDPTDTQYF.

J is TRBJ1-4 and V is TRBV5-6; unclear D gene. Trimming stripped 3 bases from V and 8 bases from J, with 11 bases between. The CDR3 spans 13 residues. Germline V gives CDR1 SGHDT, CDR2 YYEEEE. The CDR3 region has the DNA TGTGCCAGCAGCTCCGGGGTGCGGGAAAAACTGTTTTTT. Residues: CASSSGVREKLFF.

This sequence joins TRBV5-4 and TRBJ1-2; 7 nucleotides align to TRBD1. The CDR3 is 15 residues long. The J segment lost 3 bases and the V segment lost 5 bases, leaving 10 bases of the junction unmatched. CDR1 is SGHNT, CDR2 YYREEE, per germline (reference sequence). CDR3 loop: CASRNLEGADYGYTF. Written as DNA, the CDR3 is TGTGCCAGCAGAAACCTGGAGGGGGCCGACTATGGCTACACCTTC.

The chain has TRBV6-5 and TRBJ1-6; D is ambiguous. The CDR3 contains 14 residues. From germline, CDR1 is MNHEY and CDR2 SVGAGI. Trimming took 8 bases from V and 6 from J, leaving 14 bases between them. The CDR3 nucleotides read TGTGCCAGCCGTCCAGAGCAGGTTAATTCACCCCTCCACTTT. Translation gives CASRPEQVNSPLHF.